The next 4 T cell receptor beta chains were all read from a single sample in a study of blood T cell repertoires in COVID-19. Generated by immunoSEQ multiplex PCR, the TCRdb table keeps only in-frame clones and is missing some. The table lists about 330,000 clones, roughly 86% of them singletons, with roughly 5.3% in the top ten. The sequenced material came from PBMCs or T cells enriched from blood (not recorded which). The receptors shown here come from a woman aged 25 to 45 who had recovered from COVID-19.

This clone showed up just a few times. The chain joins TRBV10-3 to TRBJ2-2, with 8 positions matching TRBD1. CDR3 length equals 15 residues. V lost 8 bases and J lost 2; bases outside the gene matches: 7. Germline assignment: CDR1 ENHRY and CDR2 SYGVKD. In nucleotides, the CDR3 is TGTGCCATCCCTAGGGGGACAGGAAACACCGGGGAGCTGTTTTTT. Its translation: CAIPRGTGNTGELFF.

The chain employs TRBV3-1 (or the pseudogene TRBV3-2) and TRBJ2-3, with 8 positions matching TRBD1. The germline V gene encodes CDR1 LGHDT and CDR2 YNNKEL (reference sequence). CDR3 length: 17 amino acids. V shed 4 bases and J 6 bases; nucleotides not matched to a gene: 15. CDR3 protein: CASSLPGQGLGGDTQYF. The CDR3 DNA reads TGTGCCAGCAGCCTGCCCGGACAGGGACTTGGGGGGGATACGCAGTATTTT.

The CDR3 is CASSKGGGPTDTQYF. CDR3 nucleotide sequence: TGTGCCAGCAGCAAAGGGGGAGGTCCCACAGATACGCAGTATTTT. V usage is TRBV21-1 and J usage is TRBJ2-3; the table's D call, TRBD2, has no DNA check behind it. TRBV21-1 is a known pseudogene. The CDR3 totals 15 residues.

The chain links TRBV5-4 to TRBJ1-2, with D perhaps TRBD1 (5 bases). Per germline, CDR1 SGHNT and CDR2 YYREEE (reference sequence). Trimming stripped 4 bases from V and 4 bases from J, with 8 bases between. This CDR3 region has 12 residues. As DNA, the CDR3 is TGTGCCAGCAGCGCCAGGGTCTATGGCTACACCTTC. Encoded protein: CASSARVYGYTF. The full variable domain, rest sourced from reference TRBV5-4 and TRBJ1-2, is ETGVTQSPTHLIKTRGQQVTLRCSSQSGHNTVSWYQQALGQGPQFIFQYYREEENGRGNFPPRFSGLQFPNYSSELNVNALELDDSALYLCASSARVYGYTFGSGTRLTVV.